Listed below are T cell receptor beta chains from one sample, sequenced in a study of T cells after yellow fever vaccination. TCRdb reprocessed the 5' RACE reads with MiXCR, giving one entry per CDR3 protein. The sample yields some 260,000 distinct CDR3 sequences, 5.2% seen once. Sequencing used CD4+ T cells sorted from PBMCs, obtained on the day of the yellow fever booster vaccination. These receptors originate from a man younger than 30 who received the YFV17D yellow fever vaccine. The CDR3 runs from the conserved cysteine through the conserved F or W. The order of the fields is J gene, V gene, D gene, clone size, CDR3 protein, CDR3 DNA. D genes are given only for firm matches. Clone size appears in some rows only: once, few, many, or a class for an expanded clone.

>TRBJ1-4|TRBV7-2|-|few
CASSLARGSLNEKLFF
TGTGCCAGCAGCTTAGCAAGGGGAAGCCTTAATGAAAAACTGTTTTTT
>TRBJ1-2|TRBV7-9|TRBD1|many
CASSSGTGNGYTF
TGTGCCAGCAGCTCGGGGACAGGGAATGGCTACACCTTC
>TRBJ1-1|TRBV12-3/TRBV12-4|-|few
CASSLHQGGGTEAFF
TGTGCCAGCAGTTTACATCAGGGCGGAGGCACTGAAGCTTTCTTT
>TRBJ1-2|TRBV18|TRBD1|few
CASSPPGQRPGYTF
TGTGCCAGCTCACCACCGGGACAGCGACCTGGCTACACCTTC
>TRBJ2-1|TRBV11-2|TRBD2|many
CASSSVAGGWNEQFF
TGTGCCAGCAGCTCCGTAGCGGGGGGTTGGAATGAGCAGTTCTTC
>TRBJ1-2|TRBV5-1|TRBD1|many
CASSPGQGNTYGYTF
TGCGCCAGCAGCCCCGGACAGGGAAACACCTATGGCTACACCTTC
>TRBJ2-5|TRBV5-5|-|many
CASTYRTAGETQYF
TGTGCCAGCACCTATAGAACCGCGGGGGAGACCCAGTACTTC
>TRBJ2-1|TRBV5-1|TRBD2|few
CASSVSGGRYNEQFF
TGCGCCAGCAGCGTTAGCGGGGGCCGGTACAATGAGCAGTTCTTC
>TRBJ2-5|TRBV9|TRBD1|-
CASSPRQGEETQYF
TGTGCCAGCAGCCCCCGACAGGGGGAAGAGACCCAGTACTTC
>TRBJ2-5|TRBV6-6|TRBD2|few
CASSDQTSYTSF
TGTGCCAGCAGTGACCAGACTAGCTATACTTCCTTC
>TRBJ1-5|TRBV2|-|-
CASSRGGMGSNQPQHF
TGTGCCAGCAGCCGGGGGGGGATGGGGAGCAATCAGCCCCAGCATTTT
>TRBJ2-7|TRBV11-2|-|many
CASSPTILAGQQYF
TGTGCCAGCAGCCCTACGATTCTGGCGGGGCAACAGTACTTC
>TRBJ1-2|TRBV7-2|-|few
CASSSLGPANGYTF
TGTGCCAGCAGCTCACTAGGCCCGGCGAATGGCTACACCTTC
>TRBJ1-2|TRBV5-1|-|-
CASSWGLGPNYGYTF
TGCGCCAGCAGCTGGGGTCTGGGGCCTAACTATGGCTACACCTTC
>TRBJ1-4|TRBV20-1|-|few
CSAKPTWATNEKLFF
TGCAGTGCTAAACCGACGTGGGCAACTAATGAAAAACTGTTTTTT
>TRBJ1-3|TRBV5-6|-|few
CASSPTGTYYSGNTIYF
TGTGCCAGCAGCCCGACCGGGACATATTACTCTGGAAACACCATATATTTT
>TRBJ2-7|TRBV5-4|TRBD1|-
CASSLGGTGAYEQYF
TGTGCCAGCAGCTTGGGAGGGACAGGGGCCTACGAGCAGTACTTC
>TRBJ1-6|TRBV18|TRBD1|few
CASSPSGTGRNSPLHF
TGTGCCAGCTCACCCTCCGGGACAGGGAGGAATTCACCCCTCCACTTT
>TRBJ1-6|TRBV27|-|-
CASSLTDSPLHF
TGTGCCAGCAGTTTGACGGATTCACCCCTCCACTTT
>TRBJ2-5|TRBV19|TRBD1|few
CASSFWTGPGPETQYF
TGTGCCAGTAGTTTTTGGACAGGGCCAGGCCCAGAGACCCAGTACTTC
>TRBJ1-6|TRBV13|-|many
CASSFRRRTHNSPLHF
TGTGCCAGCAGCTTCCGGAGGAGAACACATAATTCACCCCTCCACTTT
>TRBJ2-5|TRBV5-1|-|-
CASRPGTPRKETQYF
TGCGCCAGCAGGCCCGGGACCCCTCGCAAAGAGACCCAGTACTTC
>TRBJ1-6|TRBV9|-|many
CASSVTQGVSDSPLHF
TGTGCCAGCAGCGTCACCCAGGGAGTTAGTGATTCACCCCTCCACTTT
>TRBJ1-2|TRBV7-2|TRBD1|few
CASSSGQHYGYTF
TGTGCCAGCAGCTCGGGACAGCACTATGGCTACACCTTC
>TRBJ1-1|TRBV12-3/TRBV12-4|-|few
CASTHRRGNTEAFF
TGTGCCAGCACCCATCGCAGGGGGAACACTGAAGCTTTCTTT
>TRBJ2-1|TRBV20-1|-|few
CSARGPPGKFF
TGCAGTGCTAGAGGTCCTCCGGGGAAGTTCTTC
>TRBJ2-5|TRBV7-3|-|-
CASSPAAGRNQETQYF
TGTGCCAGCAGCCCCGCGGCAGGGCGGAACCAAGAGACCCAGTACTTC
>TRBJ1-3|TRBV7-8|-|-
CASSSRGGGNTIYF
TGTGCCAGCAGCAGCAGGGGTGGTGGAAACACCATATATTTT
>TRBJ2-5|TRBV24-1|-|-
CATSDLRGSQETQYF
TGTGCCACCAGTGATTTGCGAGGGTCCCAAGAGACCCAGTACTTC
>TRBJ2-1|TRBV10-3|-|-
CAIRRESSYNEQFF
TGTGCCATCAGGCGGGAAAGCTCCTACAATGAGCAGTTCTTC
>TRBJ2-3|TRBV7-3|TRBD2|many
CASSLSHGGDTQYF
TGTGCCAGCAGCTTAAGTCACGGGGGGGATACGCAGTATTTT
>TRBJ2-7|TRBV4-3|-|many
CASSHVRTDSYEQYF
TGCGCCAGCAGCCATGTCCGGACAGACTCCTACGAGCAGTACTTC
>TRBJ1-5|TRBV5-6|-|few
CASSWGSRSNQPQHF
TGTGCCAGCAGCTGGGGGAGCCGGTCGAATCAGCCCCAGCATTTT
>TRBJ2-1|TRBV6-1|-|few
CASSPGTADSYNEQFF
TGTGCCAGCAGTCCCGGGACCGCCGACTCCTACAATGAGCAGTTCTTC
>TRBJ2-3|TRBV12-3/TRBV12-4|TRBD2|many
CASSSTSGADTQYF
TGTGCCAGCAGTTCTACTAGCGGGGCAGATACGCAGTATTTT
>TRBJ2-1|TRBV7-2|-|many
CASRPALSGINEQFF
TGTGCCAGCAGACCGGCCCTAAGTGGAATCAATGAGCAGTTCTTC
>TRBJ2-1|TRBV7-3|-|many
CASSFGQGHNEQFF
TGTGCCAGCAGCTTTGGTCAGGGCCACAATGAGCAGTTCTTC
>TRBJ1-6|TRBV25-1|-|few
CASSNDGQYSPLHF
TGTGCCAGCAGTAACGACGGCCAATATTCACCCCTCCACTTT
>TRBJ2-5|TRBV18|TRBD2|-
CASSPPETSGGVQYF
TGTGCCAGCTCACCACCGGAGACTAGCGGGGGCGTCCAGTACTTC
>TRBJ2-2|TRBV20-1|-|-
CSARDRTLGAGELFF
TGCAGTGCTAGAGATCGGACGTTGGGGGCCGGGGAGCTGTTTTTT
>TRBJ2-2|TRBV2|-|-
CASNVRANTGELFF
TGTGCCAGCAATGTCAGAGCGAACACCGGGGAGCTGTTTTTT
>TRBJ2-1|TRBV5-1|TRBD2|many
CASSLGLAGNEQFF
TGCGCCAGCAGCTTGGGACTAGCGGGCAATGAGCAGTTCTTC
>TRBJ2-1|TRBV7-8|TRBD2|many
CASSSLTSGGPQEQFF
TGTGCCAGCAGCTCACTTACTAGCGGGGGTCCCCAGGAGCAGTTCTTC
>TRBJ1-1|TRBV10-3|-|-
CAISEGSLSPAFF
TGTGCCATCAGCGAGGGTTCTCTGTCCCCAGCTTTCTTT
>TRBJ2-3|TRBV5-1|-|many
CASSSISTDTQYF
TGCGCCAGCAGCTCGATTAGCACAGATACGCAGTATTTT
>TRBJ2-3|TRBV5-1|TRBD2|-
CASSVNLAGAGTDTQYF
TGCGCCAGCAGCGTCAACCTAGCGGGGGCCGGCACAGATACGCAGTATTTT
>TRBJ1-5|TRBV4-1|-|many
CASSQDRGRSGSNQPQHF
TGCGCCAGCAGCCAAGATCGGGGTCGCAGCGGTAGCAATCAGCCCCAGCATTTT
>TRBJ2-6|TRBV4-3|-|many
CASSQDSGVWGRARPGANVLTF
TGCGCCAGCAGCCAAGATAGTGGAGTTTGGGGCAGGGCTAGACCTGGGGCCAACGTCCTGACTTTC
>TRBJ1-5|TRBV10-3|TRBD1|-
CATGQGRRPQHF
TGTGCCACCGGACAGGGGAGGAGGCCCCAGCATTTT
>TRBJ2-3|TRBV4-3|TRBD2|few
CASSQERTSGGDTQYF
TGCGCCAGCAGCCAAGAGAGGACTAGCGGGGGAGATACGCAGTATTTT
>TRBJ1-2|TRBV20-1|-|few
CSAGYSNYGYTF
TGCAGTGCGGGATACAGTAACTATGGCTACACCTTC
>TRBJ2-5|TRBV7-3|-|many
CASSLFLAETQYF
TGTGCCAGCAGCTTGTTTTTAGCAGAGACCCAGTACTTC
>TRBJ1-2|TRBV20-1|-|few
CSARYGEGYTF
TGCAGTGCTAGATACGGGGAAGGCTACACCTTC
>TRBJ1-1|TRBV20-1|-|-
CSASPLGGTSSAFF
TGCAGTGCTAGCCCATTGGGAGGGACATCTAGCGCTTTCTTT